This T cell receptor (beta chain) was identified in a study of regulatory T cells in long-lasting Graves disease. This clonotype was picked up many times. Specified time point: newly diagnosed GD, antithyroid drugs for less than 3 months. TCR sequences were obtained from RNA taken from PBMCs. The CDR3 runs to 14 residues. V dropped 6 bases and J dropped 0 bases, with 10 bases sitting between them. Germline lookup yields CDR1 ENHRY and CDR2 SYGVKD. Sequencing libraries for TCR beta were prepared with iRepertoire HTBI primers and Arm-PCR of CDR3 regions. TCRdb called the multiplex PCR reads again in MiXCR, with one record for every CDR3 protein. The sample lists approximately 540,000 distinct CDR3 sequences; 12% were seen once. This same sample was also taken into another study, of T cells in Graves' hyperthyroidism and ophthalmopathy.

The specimen was peripheral blood mononuclear cells (PBMCs), collected at new diagnosis, from a patient treated with antithyroid drugs. The V gene is TRBV10-3, the J gene TRBJ2-3, with D tentatively TRBD2 (5 bases). The receptor comes from a woman aged 25 to 39 with Graves disease. The CDR3 DNA follows: TGTGCCATCAGCGTCGGAGGAAGCACAGATACGCAGTATTTT. It encodes CAISVGGSTDTQYF.